The 28 T cell receptor beta chains presented below share a single source sample, sequenced in a study of response to subunit inactivated influenza vaccine. One entry per CDR3 protein results from TCRdb running MiXCR on the RT-PCR reads. In the table there are 400,000 to 650,000 distinct CDR3 sequences, less than 7.5% of which are singletons. This material consisted of PBMCs from blood, taken about 23 months after vaccination. Receptor source: a man aged 50 to 69 who received an inactivated influenza vaccine.

The J gene is TRBJ2-2, the V gene TRBV12-3 or TRBV12-4; D gene unclear. Trimming removed 2 bases from V and 6 bases from J, with 7 bases in between. This CDR3 comprises 13 residues. CDR3 loop: CASSLNAAGELFF. In nucleotides, the CDR3 is TGTGCCAGCAGTTTAAATGCGGCCGGGGAGCTGTTTTTT.

The chain has TRBV24-1 and TRBJ2-3; no clear D. Germline CDR1 reads KGHDR; CDR2 reads SFDVKD. The CDR3 has 14 residues. The V end was cut by 5 bases, the J end by 2 bases, with 10 bases between. In DNA, the CDR3 is TGTGCCACCAGTGTGGGCAGGTACACAGATACGCAGTATTTT. Its protein is CATSVGRYTDTQYF.

The chain links TRBV12-3 or TRBV12-4 to TRBJ1-2, with 10 nucleotides matching TRBD1. The trim removed 1 base at V and 6 bases at J, leaving 8 bases unmatched. This CDR3 spans 16 amino acids. The DNA for the CDR3 is TGTGCCAGCAGTTTAGACCCTCGGACAGGGGGTAATGGCTACACCTTC. It translates to CASSLDPRTGGNGYTF.

The rearrangement links TRBV29-1 to TRBJ1-3; 7 bases agree with TRBD1. Trimming at V came to 3 bases and at J to 0 bases, leaving 5 bases not matched to a gene. This CDR3 region has 15 residues. The germline gives CDR1 SQVTM, CDR2 ANQGSEA. DNA for the CDR3: TGCAGCGTTGATGGTCAGGGGGGCTCTGGAAACACCATATATTTT. As protein: CSVDGQGGSGNTIYF.

The gene calls are TRBV6-5 and TRBJ2-7; D is possibly TRBD1 or TRBD2 (5 bases each). The CDR3 is 14 residues long. V was clipped by 2 bases and J by 7 bases, with 15 bases between them. CDR1 is MNHEY and CDR2 is SVGAGI in the germline V gene. CDR3 in amino acids: CASSYRRDGWEQYF. The CDR3 bases are TGTGCCAGCAGTTACCGACGGGACGGCTGGGAGCAGTACTTC.

This clonotype was counted many times. The rearrangement links TRBV24-1 to TRBJ1-5; D not resolved. Germline CDR1 is KGHDR and CDR2 is SFDVKD. The germline V and J ends were trimmed by 4 bases and 4 bases, with 4 bases remaining between them. The CDR3 runs to 12 residues. The CDR3 nucleotides are TGTGCCACCAGTGACCTTAATCAGCCCCAGCATTTT. Protein product: CATSDLNQPQHF.

The table lists this clonotype with many counts. V and J are TRBV6-1 and TRBJ2-2; D is unresolved. V lost 5 bases and J lost 5, with 9 bases in between. The CDR3 loop spans 13 amino acids. Per germline, CDR1 MNHNS and CDR2 SASEGT. This chain's CDR3 is CASSQSRTGELFF. The CDR3 nucleotides are TGTGCCAGCAGTCAGAGTAGGACCGGGGAGCTGTTTTTT.

This clonotype was found many times. V usage is TRBV7-2 and J usage is TRBJ2-7, with unresolved D. V shed 2 bases and J shed 0 bases, with 5 bases lying between them. Germline V CDR1 and CDR2: SGHTA, FQGNSA. This CDR3 region has 13 residues. CDR3 protein: CASSLFSSYEQYF. Written as DNA, the CDR3 is TGTGCCAGCAGCTTATTCTCCTCCTACGAGCAGTACTTC.

Only a few counts were recorded for this clonotype. V gene TRBV11-1 combines with J gene TRBJ2-2; D uncertain. V was cut by 5 bases and J by 4 bases, with 8 bases left in between. This CDR3 comprises 13 residues. Germline CDR1 SGHAT, CDR2 FQDESV (reference sequence). CDR3 loop: CASSILSTGELFF. As DNA, the CDR3 is TGTGCCAGCAGCATTCTATCCACCGGGGAGCTGTTTTTT.

In this sample, this clonotype turned up a few times. The chain is built from TRBV3-1 and TRBJ2-2; tentatively, D is TRBD1 (5 bases). The germline V gene encodes CDR1 LGHDT and CDR2 YNNKEL (reference sequence). Trimming removed 2 bases from V and 2 bases from J, with 6 bases in between. The CDR3 length is 14 residues. CDR3 DNA: TGTGCCAGCAGCCAAAGGACAAACACCGGGGAGCTGTTTTTT. It is translated as CASSQRTNTGELFF.

This clonotype was counted a few times. The gene calls are TRBV9 and TRBJ1-2; the match to TRBD1 covers 7 bases. CDR1 SGDLS and CDR2 YYNGEE come from the germline V gene. Losses at the gene ends were 4 bases for V and 4 bases for J; bases not matched to a gene: 7. This CDR3 has 14 amino acids. The CDR3 spells CASSFGQAVYGYTF. The CDR3 DNA follows: TGTGCCAGCAGCTTCGGACAGGCCGTCTATGGCTACACCTTC.

This clonotype occurred many times. This chain joins TRBV20-1 and TRBJ2-3; a weak D match, TRBD2 (6 bases). Germline CDR1 and CDR2: DFQATT and SNEGSKA (reference sequence). V was clipped by 6 bases and J by 9 bases, with 13 bases between them. This CDR3 has 11 amino acids. As DNA, the CDR3 is TGCAGTGCGTACGGGAGTGAGACGCAGTATTTT. Protein product: CSAYGSETQYF.

The chain carries TRBV14 and TRBJ2-7, with 7 bases identical to TRBD1. CDR1 SGHDN and CDR2 FVKESK come from the germline V gene. V lost 4 bases, J lost 1 base, and 10 bases stayed unmatched. The CDR3 has 16 residues. CDR3 residues: CASSRLRGGESYEQYF. CDR3 bases: TGTGCCAGCAGCCGCTTGAGAGGGGGCGAGTCCTACGAGCAGTACTTC.

This clonotype was picked up a small number of times. V and J are TRBV25-1 and TRBJ2-1; D is unresolved. Germline-derived CDR1 and CDR2 are MGHDK and SYGVNS. Trimming cost V 1 base and J 8 bases, with 15 bases left between them. The CDR3 runs 15 residues. The CDR3, as DNA: TGTGCCAGCAGTGAATCTGTCAGGTTGGTTCATGAGCAGTTCTTC. Translated: CASSESVRLVHEQFF.

This clonotype was counted only a few times. The chain carries TRBV6-5 and TRBJ1-1; a weak D match, TRBD1 (5 bases). V lost 2 bases to trimming and J lost 1 base, with 8 bases between them. The CDR3 sequence is 14 residues long. Germline V lookup: CDR1 MNHEY, CDR2 SVGAGI. As DNA, the CDR3 is TGTGCCAGCAGTTACACAGGCAAGAACACTGAAGCTTTCTTT. Translating it yields CASSYTGKNTEAFF.

In this sample, this clonotype turned up a few times. The rearrangement links TRBV18 to TRBJ2-3, with D perhaps matching TRBD2 (5 bases). CDR1 and CDR2 (germline): KGHSH, LQKENI. The CDR3 sequence is 15 residues long. V was shortened by 3 bases and J by 2 bases, with 12 bases between the two germline ends. The CDR3 loop is CASSPQAVATDTQYF. CDR3 in DNA: TGTGCCAGCTCACCTCAAGCGGTAGCCACAGATACGCAGTATTTT.

This clonotype was counted at least ten times. The chain couples TRBV10-2 to TRBJ1-1; 7 bases line up with TRBD1. The CDR3 is 14 residues long. CDR1 is WSHSY, CDR2 SAAADI, per germline. V shed 6 bases and J 7 bases; nucleotides not matched to a gene: 11. The CDR3, as DNA: TGCGCCAGCAGGGCAGGGGGGTGGATGGATGAAGCTTTCTTT. It yields the protein CASRAGGWMDEAFF.

The chain links TRBV20-1 to TRBJ2-5, with D possibly being TRBD1 or TRBD2 (5 bases each). This CDR3 comprises 12 residues. V lost 5 bases and J 5 bases, leaving 12 bases between the germline ends. From germline, CDR1 is DFQATT and CDR2 SNEGSKA (reference sequence). CDR3 loop: CSAGTWGETQYF. CDR3 bases: TGCAGTGCTGGGACGTGGGGGGAGACCCAGTACTTC.

At least ten counts were recorded for this clonotype. The chain has TRBV6-1 and TRBJ1-1, with no clear D. V was shortened by 3 bases and J by 3 bases, with 17 bases between the two germline ends. Germline V gene lookup returns CDR1 MNHNS and CDR2 SASEGT. There are 16 residues in the CDR3. Here the CDR3 reads CASSDDTYLGDTEAFF. The CDR3, as DNA: TGTGCCAGCAGTGACGACACCTACCTCGGAGACACTGAAGCTTTCTTT.

This clonotype has ten or more counts. The V gene is TRBV20-1, the J gene TRBJ2-3, with D tentatively TRBD1 or TRBD2 (5 bases each). Germline values: CDR1 DFQATT, CDR2 SNEGSKA (reference sequence). V lost 5 bases, J lost 6 bases, and 12 bases lay in between. The CDR3 is 12 amino acids. The CDR3 DNA is TGCAGTGCTCCGGGGCGCCCGGATACGCAGTATTTT. Translation gives CSAPGRPDTQYF.

The chain employs TRBV3-1 and TRBJ2-5, with D maybe TRBD2 (5 bases). Germline V gives CDR1 LGHDT, CDR2 YNNKEL (reference sequence). The V end was cut by 1 base, the J end by 3 bases, with 15 bases between. The CDR3 runs 16 residues. CDR3 nucleotide sequence: TGTGCCAGCAGCCAAGGTTTAGGGAGCTCCGAAGAGACCCAGTACTTC. The encoded protein is CASSQGLGSSEETQYF.

This clonotype was seen a handful of times. CDR3 sequence (DNA): TGTGCCAGCAGCCAAGTGGGGCTCAGGGACAATGAGCAGTTCTTC. The encoded protein is CASSQVGLRDNEQFF. V usage is TRBV3-1 and J usage is TRBJ2-1, with a possible D match to TRBD1 (5 bases). The CDR3 is 15 amino acids. Trimming left V 1 base short and J 5 bases short, with 12 bases between. From germline, CDR1 is LGHDT and CDR2 YNNKEL (reference sequence).

The chain employs TRBV9 and TRBJ2-1; 13 positions agree with TRBD2. The V gene's germline CDR1 is SGDLS and CDR2 YYNGEE. The CDR3 loop spans 16 amino acids. Trimming took 3 bases from V and 9 from J; bases not matched to a gene: 9. The CDR3 loop reads CASSATGLAGSGEQFF. CDR3 DNA sequence: TGTGCCAGCAGCGCAACGGGACTAGCGGGAAGCGGTGAGCAGTTCTTC. Complete variable domain (other parts from reference TRBV9 and TRBJ2-1): DSGVTQTPKHLITATGQRVTLRCSPRSGDLSVYWYQQSLDQGLQFLIQYYNGEERAKGNILERFSAQQFPDLHSELNLSSLELGDSALYFCASSATGLAGSGEQFFGPGTRLTVL.

This clonotype was found many times. The J gene is TRBJ2-1, the V gene TRBV12-3 or TRBV12-4; 10 nucleotides agree with TRBD2. V trimming: 3 bases; J trimming: 6 bases; junction bases outside the gene matches: 5. CDR3 size: 15 residues. CDR3 bases: TGTGCCAGCAGTTTGGCTAGCGGGGGTTTCAATGAGCAGTTCTTC. Its protein product is CASSLASGGFNEQFF.

This clonotype was picked up a small number of times. The CDR3 here is CSARVGNYGYTF. CDR3 nucleotides: TGCAGTGCTAGGGTGGGAAACTATGGCTACACCTTC. V gene TRBV20-1 combines with J gene TRBJ1-2; unclear D gene. There are 12 residues in the CDR3. Trimming took off 3 bases at V and 2 bases at J, with 7 bases between the two ends. Per germline, CDR1 DFQATT and CDR2 SNEGSKA (reference sequence).

In this sample, this clonotype turned up many times. The genes are TRBV20-1 and TRBJ1-1, with 7 nucleotides matching TRBD1. V was pared by 6 bases and J by 1 base, with 5 bases of the junction left unmatched. The CDR3 totals 13 residues. Germline CDR1 DFQATT, CDR2 SNEGSKA (reference sequence). CDR3 nucleotide sequence: TGCAGTGCCCCGGGACAGCAGAACACTGAAGCTTTCTTT. Translating gives CSAPGQQNTEAFF.

The chain is built from TRBV10-1 and TRBJ2-2; the D gene is possibly TRBD2 (5 bases). CDR3 length equals 15 residues. Per germline, CDR1 WNHNN and CDR2 SYGVQD (reference sequence). Trimming left V 3 bases short and J 0 bases short, with 8 bases between. This chain's CDR3 is CASSDSGANTGELFF. DNA for the CDR3: TGCGCCAGCAGTGACTCCGGGGCGAACACCGGGGAGCTGTTTTTT.

This clonotype has more than one count but fewer than ten. This sequence joins TRBV7-8 and TRBJ1-1; the match to TRBD1 covers 9 bases. Germline CDR1 is SGHVS and CDR2 is FQNEAQ. J gave up 0 bases and V 6 bases, and 14 bases lay outside the gene matches. The CDR3 spans 18 residues. CDR3 amino acids: CASRLNRDRVSLNTEAFF. The CDR3 DNA is TGTGCCAGCAGACTCAACCGGGACAGGGTTTCCCTGAACACTGAAGCTTTCTTT.